This T cell receptor beta chain was identified in a study of blood T cell repertoires in COVID-19. Study at large: PBMCs, B-cell-depleted T cells, or T cells provided the cDNA or gDNA that made up the material.

This table comes from immunoSEQ multiplex PCR, and its TCRdb copy is limited to in-frame clones, with some not included. The table records 160,000 or so clones, roughly 87% of them present only once. Sample: peripheral blood. The sequence was collected from a woman between 50 and 59 years old with acute or convalescent COVID-19.

The CDR3, as DNA: TGTGCCAGCAGGACAGGGTTATCACCCCTCCACTTT. It translates to CASRTGLSPLHF. J is TRBJ1-6 and V is TRBV13; TRBD1 aligns across 7 bases. CDR3 length: 12 amino acids. J lost 10 bases, V lost 6 bases, and 3 bases had no gene match. CDR1 and CDR2 (germline): PRHDT, FYEKMQ (reference sequence).